These 12 T cell receptor beta chains were sequenced from one sample in a study of control samples from healthy donors and cancer patients. Only in-frame clones appear in the TCRdb table, and some are missing; sequencing was by immunoSEQ multiplex PCR. The sample has over 50,000 clones; approximately 80% are singletons. Sequencing was done on a sample of blood. Every receptor here comes from a man aged 70 or older in good health.

This chain links TRBV6-1 with TRBJ1-6; D not certain. Germline CDR1 reads MNHNS; CDR2 reads SASEGT. This CDR3 spans 13 amino acids. V was cut by 3 bases and J by 12 bases, with 12 bases left in between. The CDR3 bases are TGTGCCAGCAGTGATGCCCCAATACGACCCCTCCACTTT. Protein product: CASSDAPIRPLHF.

The rearrangement joins TRBV5-1 to TRBJ2-3, with 12 positions matching TRBD2. V trimming: 0 bases; J trimming: 6 bases; junction bases outside the gene matches: 2. From germline, CDR1 is SGHRS and CDR2 YFSETQ. This CDR3 spans 15 amino acids. The CDR3 DNA reads as TGCGCCAGCAGCTTGGGGCTAGCGGGAGGGGATACGCAGTATTTT. It codes for CASSLGLAGGDTQYF.

This clone occurred once. This rearrangement joins TRBV25-1 to TRBJ2-1; tentative D call: TRBD2 (6 bases). The CDR3 consists of 16 residues. V was shortened by 6 bases and J by 2 bases, with 17 bases between the two germline ends. Germline CDR1 reads MGHDK; CDR2 reads SYGVNS. In DNA, the CDR3 is TGTGCCAGCAGGGGGTCTAGCGCCGTGACCTACAATGAGCAGTTCTTC. Amino acids: CASRGSSAVTYNEQFF.

The chain employs TRBV5-1 and TRBJ2-3, with D hard to call. The germline gives CDR1 SGHRS, CDR2 YFSETQ. Trimming left V 2 bases short and J 2 bases short, with 3 bases between. CDR3 length: 12 amino acids. The CDR3, as DNA: TGCGCCAGCAGCTTACCCACAGATACGCAGTATTTT. Encoded protein: CASSLPTDTQYF.

This clone was seen a few times. DNA for the CDR3: TGCGCCAGCAGCAGCGCGGCCCACAATGAGCAGTTCTTC. Residues: CASSSAAHNEQFF. The V and J genes are TRBV5-1 and TRBJ2-1, with D unclear. CDR1 and CDR2 (germline): SGHRS, YFSETQ. Trimming cost V 4 bases and J 5 bases, with 10 bases left between them. This CDR3 spans 13 amino acids.

The chain combines TRBV19 with TRBJ1-5; the match to TRBD1 covers 8 bases. The CDR3 extends over 14 amino acids. V trimming: 5 bases; J trimming: 3 bases; junction bases outside the gene matches: 3. CDR1 LNHDA and CDR2 SQIVND come from the germline V gene (reference sequence). This CDR3 reads CASSGQGFNQPQHF. The DNA of the CDR3 is TGTGCCAGTAGTGGACAGGGTTTCAATCAGCCCCAGCATTTT.

The J gene is TRBJ1-6, the V gene TRBV2; D gene ambiguous. This CDR3 comprises 13 residues. CDR1 and CDR2 (germline): SNHLY, FYNNEI. V was pared by 7 bases and J by 8 bases, with 12 bases between. The CDR3 spells CASKAAHYSPLHF. CDR3 in DNA: TGTGCCAGCAAGGCAGCCCATTATTCACCCCTCCACTTT.

CDR3 sequence: CATSRVRASGDNYEQYF. In DNA, the CDR3 is TGTGCCACCAGCAGAGTAAGGGCTAGCGGGGACAACTACGAGCAGTACTTC. The J gene is TRBJ2-7, the V gene TRBV15; 9 nucleotides line up with TRBD2. CDR1 and CDR2 from the germline V gene are LNHNV and YYDKDF (reference sequence). Germline trimming cut 1 base from V and 3 bases from J; bases unmatched to any gene: 10. This CDR3 contains 17 residues. Based on the CDR3 plus reference TRBV15 and TRBJ2-7, the full variable domain is DAMVIQNPRYQVTQFGKPVTLSCSQTLNHNVMYWYQQKSSQAPKLLFHYYDKDFNNEADTPDNFQSRRPNTSFCFLDIRSPGLGDTAMYLCATSRVRASGDNYEQYFGPGTRLTVT.

This clone occurred a few times. The genes are TRBV19 and TRBJ1-2, with 9 bases identical to TRBD1. The CDR3 spans 13 residues. The germline gives CDR1 LNHDA, CDR2 SQIVND (reference sequence). J gave up 8 bases and V 3 bases, and 4 bases lay outside the gene matches. CDR3: CASSMITGGGYTF. CDR3 bases: TGTGCCAGTAGTATGATAACAGGGGGCGGCTACACCTTC.

This clone was detected only once. The rearrangement links TRBV15 to TRBJ2-5, with 12 bases that match TRBD2. The CDR3 is 16 residues long. Trimming cost V 0 bases and J 5 bases; bases outside gene matches: 4. Germline V gives CDR1 LNHNV, CDR2 YYDKDF (reference sequence). The CDR3 here is CATSRDGLAGRETQYF. CDR3 bases: TGTGCCACCAGCAGAGATGGACTAGCGGGGCGGGAGACCCAGTACTTC.

The gene calls are TRBV6-5 and TRBJ1-4; no reliable D call. The length of the CDR3 is 14 residues. V was clipped by 6 bases and J by 17 bases, with 25 bases between them. Germline assignment: CDR1 MNHEY and CDR2 SVGAGI. The CDR3 sequence is CASRAGLPKPRTFF. The CDR3 DNA reads TGTGCCAGCAGGGCCGGCCTCCCCAAACCAAGAACCTTTTTT.

The rearrangement links TRBV4-1 to TRBJ2-1, with D maybe TRBD1 (5 bases). V was pared by 0 bases and J by 6 bases, with 15 bases between. Germline V gene data show CDR1 as MGHRA and CDR2 as YSYEKL. This CDR3 is 16 amino acids long. CDR3 in amino acids: CASSQDPRRQPNEQFF. The CDR3 DNA is TGCGCCAGCAGCCAAGATCCGCGGAGACAGCCCAATGAGCAGTTCTTC.